These 11 T cell receptor beta chains were sequenced from one sample in a study of response to subunit inactivated influenza vaccine. TCRdb recomputed calls from the RT-PCR reads with MiXCR, one row per CDR3 protein. The sample comprises over 750,000 distinct CDR3 sequences, less than 25% of which are singletons, and about 10% rests with the top ten. The sample was PBMCs from blood, taken 5 days after vaccination. These receptors all come from a man aged 50-60 years who received an inactivated influenza vaccine.

This clonotype has only one observation. The chain is built from TRBV24-1 and TRBJ2-4, with 8 nucleotides matching TRBD2. J was trimmed by 9 bases and V by 2 bases; bases with no gene match: 8. Germline lookup yields CDR1 KGHDR and CDR2 SFDVKD. The CDR3 covers 15 residues. The CDR3 is CATSDSRAGAIIQYF. In DNA form, the CDR3 reads TGTGCCACCAGTGATTCGAGAGCGGGAGCAATCATTCAGTACTTC.

This clonotype appeared a few times. The chain is built from TRBV28 and TRBJ2-5; D gene unclear. The V gene lost 2 bases and the J gene lost 2 bases, with 12 bases spanning the gap. The CDR3 has 15 residues. Germline V gene lookup returns CDR1 MDHEN and CDR2 SYDVKM. DNA of the CDR3: TGTGCCAGCAGTTTAGGGCGACGTCGGCAAGAGACCCAGTACTTC. Amino acids: CASSLGRRRQETQYF.

This chain connects TRBV11-2 to TRBJ2-7, with 11 nucleotides matching TRBD2. The trim removed 0 bases at V and 2 bases at J, leaving 9 bases unmatched. The germline CDR1 and CDR2 sequences are SGHAT and FQNNGV. This CDR3 is built from 18 residues. CDR3 region: CASSLDMGVAGGTYEQYF. Written as DNA, the CDR3 is TGTGCCAGCAGCTTAGACATGGGAGTAGCGGGAGGGACCTACGAGCAGTACTTC.

This clonotype was seen more than once but under ten times. The rearrangement joins TRBV5-1 to TRBJ2-3; possibly TRBD2 for D (5 bases). Germline CDR1 reads SGHRS; CDR2 reads YFSETQ. CDR3 length equals 16 residues. V shed 4 bases and J shed 2 bases, with 17 bases lying between them. As DNA, the CDR3 is TGCGCCAGCAGCCCAGAGGGTGATTCAACCACAGATACGCAGTATTTT. Amino acid sequence: CASSPEGDSTTDTQYF.

This clonotype has a handful of counts. V and J are TRBV6-2 or TRBV6-3 and TRBJ2-1, with 10 bases lining up with TRBD1. Germline assignment: CDR1 MNHEY and CDR2 SVGEGT. This CDR3 spans 14 amino acids. V was clipped by 6 bases and J by 7 bases; unmatched bases: 6. CDR3 loop: CASRSGTGANEQFF. The CDR3 nucleotides read TGTGCCAGCAGGTCCGGGACAGGGGCAAATGAGCAGTTCTTC.

Only a few counts were recorded for this clonotype. The chain has TRBV4-3 and TRBJ2-7; D gene uncertain. Germline CDR1 LGHNA, CDR2 YSLEER. Trimming left V 4 bases short and J 4 bases short, with 17 bases between. This CDR3 has 15 residues. DNA of the CDR3: TGCGCCAGCAGCCCCTACCAGGACCCGCTATACGAGCAGTACTTC. Translating it yields CASSPYQDPLYEQYF.

The CDR3 loop is CASSLFFLFLPFREQYF. CDR3 in DNA: TGTGCCAGCAGTTTATTTTTCTTGTTTTTACCATTCAGGGAGCAGTACTTC. The rearrangement links TRBV28 to TRBJ2-7, with D hard to call. This CDR3 is built from 17 residues. The V gene's germline CDR1 is MDHEN and CDR2 SYDVKM. V was pared by 1 base and J by 7 bases, with 23 bases between.

V usage is TRBV12-3 or TRBV12-4 and J usage is TRBJ1-1, with D perhaps matching TRBD1 (5 bases). Trimming took off 1 base at V and 7 bases at J, with 16 bases between the two ends. The CDR3 is 15 residues long. The CDR3 region is CASSLVNRLKGEAFF. Here the CDR3 DNA reads TGTGCCAGCAGTTTAGTAAACAGGCTGAAGGGTGAAGCTTTCTTT.

V gene TRBV9 combines with J gene TRBJ2-1, with D maybe TRBD2 (6 bases). V was shortened by 1 base and J by 6 bases, with 14 bases between the two germline ends. This CDR3 region has 15 residues. CDR1 and CDR2 from the germline V gene are SGDLS and YYNGEE. Written as DNA, the CDR3 is TGTGCCAGCAGCGTAACCCACGGGAGAGGCAATGAGCAGTTCTTC. Translation gives CASSVTHGRGNEQFF.

This clonotype was detected a few times. J is TRBJ1-1 and V is TRBV27; D not resolved. The germline gives CDR1 MNHEY, CDR2 SMNVEV (reference sequence). This CDR3 region has 14 residues. With 3 bases removed from V and 0 bases from J, the gap between germline ends came to 8 bases. The CDR3 spells CASSFLAMNTEAFF. CDR3 coding DNA: TGTGCCAGCAGTTTTCTAGCGATGAACACTGAAGCTTTCTTT.

The chain carries TRBV6-2 or TRBV6-3 and TRBJ2-7; D is tentatively TRBD1 or TRBD2 (5 bases each). The germline V gene has CDR1 MNHEY and CDR2 SVGEGT. Trimming took off 6 bases at V and 2 bases at J, with 17 bases between the two ends. CDR3 length equals 15 residues. CDR3 region: CASRDPGTGTYEQYF. The CDR3 nucleotides read TGTGCCAGCAGAGATCCGGGGACGGGGACCTACGAGCAGTACTTC.